The 8 T cell receptor beta chains below all came from one sample that was sequenced in a study of regulatory T cells in long-lasting Graves disease. The TCR beta library used iRepertoire HTBI primers with Arm-PCR amplification of CDR3. Each CDR3 protein is one row after TCRdb ran MiXCR on the multiplex PCR reads. The sample lists roughly 510,000 distinct CDR3 sequences; about 16% were seen once. Sample time point: newly diagnosed GD, antithyroid drugs for less than 3 months. RNA isolated from PBMCs was used to make the TCR library. These data were also filed under a second study, of T cells in Graves' hyperthyroidism and ophthalmopathy.

The sample consisted of peripheral blood mononuclear cells (PBMCs), taken at new diagnosis, from a patient treated with antithyroid drugs. The source of these receptors is a man between 18 and 35 years old with Graves disease.

The sample holds many counts of this clonotype. The V call is TRBV2, the J call TRBJ1-1; TRBD1 matches at 9 bases. The J segment lost 1 base and the V segment lost 8 bases, leaving 11 bases of the junction unmatched. This CDR3 is 16 amino acids long. CDR1 and CDR2 from the germline V gene are SNHLY and FYNNEI. CDR3 in amino acids: CASRDRDPLSNTEAFF. For the CDR3, the DNA is TGTGCCAGCCGGGACAGGGATCCCCTATCGAACACTGAAGCTTTCTTT.

At least ten counts were recorded for this clonotype. This chain connects TRBV12-3 or TRBV12-4 to TRBJ2-7, with a possible D match to TRBD2 (5 bases). V shed 2 bases and J shed 4 bases, with 18 bases lying between them. The CDR3 loop spans 16 amino acids. The DNA of the CDR3 is TGTGCCAGCAGTTTACCCGGGGAGACGAGGGTGTACGAGCAGTACTTC. Protein: CASSLPGETRVYEQYF.

This clonotype was seen ten or more times. This chain joins TRBV5-8 and TRBJ1-1; D unresolved. CDR1 SGHTS and CDR2 YDEGEE come from the germline V gene. The length of the CDR3 is 13 residues. The V end lost 5 bases, the J end lost 5 bases, and 13 bases lay between the germline ends. The CDR3 here is CASRRERRTEAFF. The CDR3 DNA reads as TGTGCCAGCAGGCGGGAAAGGAGAACTGAAGCTTTCTTT.

This clonotype was recorded many times. As DNA, the CDR3 is TGTGCCAGCAGCCCGGAGGTGGGGGTTGGTGAGCAGTTCTTC. It is translated as CASSPEVGVGEQFF. J is TRBJ2-1 and V is TRBV11-2; D possibly uses TRBD1 or TRBD2 (5 bases each). The ends were cut back, 5 bases at V and 9 bases at J, with 17 bases in the middle. Germline V gene sequence: CDR1 SGHAT, CDR2 FQNNGV. The length of the CDR3 is 14 residues. Variable domain in full (rest from reference TRBV11-2 and TRBJ2-1): EAGVAQSPRYKIIEKRQSVAFWCNPISGHATLYWYQQILGQGPKLLIQFQNNGVVDDSQLPKDRFSAERLKGVDSTLKIQPAKLEDSAVYLCASSPEVGVGEQFFGPGTRLTVL.

CDR3: CASSPLLSGNEKLFF. DNA for the CDR3: TGTGCCAGCAGCCCCCTTCTAAGCGGTAATGAAAAACTGTTTTTT. The chain uses TRBV11-2 and TRBJ1-4; D uncertain. V was shortened by 5 bases and J by 4 bases, with 14 bases between the two germline ends. There are 15 residues in the CDR3. CDR1 is SGHAT, CDR2 FQNNGV, per germline.

This clonotype was detected ten times or more. This chain joins TRBV28 and TRBJ2-5, with D uncertain. V gave up 6 bases and J gave up 5 bases, with 19 bases separating them. The length of the CDR3 is 15 residues. Germline V CDR1 and CDR2: MDHEN, SYDVKM. The CDR3 DNA follows: TGTGCCAGCAGCTCCGGTGGGGTGGGGAAGGAGACCCAGTACTTC. Its translation is CASSSGGVGKETQYF.

This clonotype was observed a handful of times. The chain has TRBV6-4 and TRBJ2-1, with D unresolved. V was shortened by 4 bases and J by 4 bases, with 11 bases between the two germline ends. Germline CDR1 MRHNA, CDR2 SNTAGT. The CDR3 extends over 14 amino acids. CDR3 sequence reads: CASSVSSAYNEQFF. CDR3 DNA: TGTGCCAGCAGTGTTTCTTCCGCTTACAATGAGCAGTTCTTC.

This clonotype was recorded many times. The rearrangement joins TRBV9 to TRBJ2-7; no definite D call. The CDR3 has 12 residues. Trimming shortened V by 4 bases and J by 4 bases, and 9 bases separated the two germline ends. Germline assignment: CDR1 SGDLS and CDR2 YYNGEE. The CDR3 loop reads CASSPDLYEQYF. In nucleotides, the CDR3 is TGTGCCAGCAGCCCGGACCTGTACGAGCAGTACTTC.